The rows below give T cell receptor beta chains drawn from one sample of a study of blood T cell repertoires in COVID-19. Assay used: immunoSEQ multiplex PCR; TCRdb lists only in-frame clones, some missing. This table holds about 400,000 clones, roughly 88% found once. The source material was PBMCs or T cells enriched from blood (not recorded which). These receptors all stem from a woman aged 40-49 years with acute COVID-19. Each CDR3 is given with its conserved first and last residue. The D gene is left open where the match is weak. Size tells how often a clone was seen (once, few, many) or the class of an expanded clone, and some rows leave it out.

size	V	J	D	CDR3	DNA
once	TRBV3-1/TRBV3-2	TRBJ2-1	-	CASRPPGGVNEQFF	TGTGCCAGCAGACCGCCCGGGGGAGTCAATGAGCAGTTCTTC
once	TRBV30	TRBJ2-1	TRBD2	CAWRMWGKRGFNEQFF	TGTGCCTGGAGGATGTGGGGCAAGCGGGGGTTCAATGAGCAGTTCTTC
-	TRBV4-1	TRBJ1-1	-	CASSRQGNTEAFF	TGCGCCAGCAGCCGGCAGGGAAACACTGAAGCTTTCTTT
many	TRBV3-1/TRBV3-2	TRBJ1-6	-	CASSLGSYNSPLHF	TGTGCCAGCAGCCTGGGCAGTTATAATTCACCCCTCCACTTT
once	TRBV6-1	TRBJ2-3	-	CASSEGENTDTQYF	TGTGCCAGCAGTGAAGGCGAAAACACAGATACGCAGTATTTT
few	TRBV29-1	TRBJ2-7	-	CSVLFLPATGYGLTEQYF	TGCAGCGTCCTCTTTCTACCGGCCACAGGGTACGGTCTTACCGAGCAGTACTTC
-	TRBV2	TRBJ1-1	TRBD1	CASRQDRANTEAFF	TGTGCCAGCAGGCAGGACAGGGCGAACACTGAAGCTTTCTTT
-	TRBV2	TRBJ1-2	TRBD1	CASSQGQGQGGYTF	TGTGCCAGCAGTCAGGGACAGGGGCAAGGTGGCTACACCTTC
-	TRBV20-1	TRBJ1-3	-	CSASTQGPGNTIYF	TGCAGTGCTAGTACACAGGGCCCTGGAAACACCATATATTTT
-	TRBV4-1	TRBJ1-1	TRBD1	CASSPPTGSTEAFF	TGCGCCAGCAGCCCGCCGACAGGGAGCACTGAAGCTTTCTTT
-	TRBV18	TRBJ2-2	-	CASSPRGGNTGELFF	TGTGCCAGCTCACCACGGGGGGGCAACACCGGGGAGCTGTTTTTT
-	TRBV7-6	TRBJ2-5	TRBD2	CASSLPRDPTASGGSFETQYF	TGTGCCAGCAGCTTACCAAGGGATCCGACCGCTAGCGGGGGGAGTTTTGAGACCCAGTACTTC
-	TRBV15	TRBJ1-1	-	CATSPHRGMNTEAFF	TGTGCCACCAGCCCCCACCGGGGGATGAACACTGAAGCTTTCTTT
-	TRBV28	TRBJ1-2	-	CASSPYRGDYGYTF	TGTGCCAGCAGCCCTTATAGGGGTGACTATGGCTACACCTTC
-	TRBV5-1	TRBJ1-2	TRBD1	CASSLDVGQGGYDYTF	TGCGCCAGCAGCTTGGATGTGGGACAGGGTGGGTACGACTACACCTTC
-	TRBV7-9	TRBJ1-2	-	CASSLREEGYTF	TGTGCCAGCAGCTTGAGGGAGGAGGGCTACACCTTC
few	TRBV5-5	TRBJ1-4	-	CASSPDSFFNEKLFF	TGTGCCAGCAGCCCGGACAGCTTCTTTAATGAAAAACTGTTTTTT
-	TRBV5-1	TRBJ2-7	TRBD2	CASNPNLLAGVSYEQYF	TGCGCCAGCAACCCCAACCTTCTAGCGGGGGTATCCTACGAGCAGTACTTC
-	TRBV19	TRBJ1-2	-	CASSSGYGYTF	TGTGCCAGTAGTTCAGGGTATGGCTACACCTTC
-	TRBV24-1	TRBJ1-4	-	CATRLSTSGGEKLFF	TGTGCCACCAGACTCTCAACCTCCGGAGGTGAAAAACTGTTTTTT
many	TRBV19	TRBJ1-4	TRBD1	CASSIGGTGGEKLFF	TGTGCCAGTAGTATAGGTGGGACAGGCGGCGAAAAACTGTTTTTT
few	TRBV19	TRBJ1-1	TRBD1	CASSPRQGAGGTEAFF	TGTGCCAGTAGTCCCCGACAGGGGGCTGGCGGCACTGAAGCTTTCTTT
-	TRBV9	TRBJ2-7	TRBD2	CASSVGNSGRDYEQYF	TGTGCCAGCAGCGTAGGTAATAGCGGGAGAGACTACGAGCAGTACTTC
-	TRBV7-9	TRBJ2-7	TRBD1	CASSPSTGERTYEQYF	TGTGCCAGCAGCCCGTCGACAGGGGAAAGGACCTACGAGCAGTACTTC
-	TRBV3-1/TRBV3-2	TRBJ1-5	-	CASSHSRGASNQPQHF	TGTGCCAGCAGCCATTCCAGGGGTGCTAGCAATCAGCCCCAGCATTTT
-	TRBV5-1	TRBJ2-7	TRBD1	CASSSEGQGLREQYF	TGCGCCAGCAGCTCCGAGGGACAGGGATTGCGCGAGCAGTACTTC
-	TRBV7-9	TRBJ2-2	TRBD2	CASSSPRGGGDTGELFF	TGTGCCAGCAGCTCTCCCCGGGGGGGAGGGGACACCGGGGAGCTGTTTTTT
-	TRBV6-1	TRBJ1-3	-	CASSEAVGTISGNTIYF	TGTGCCAGCAGTGAAGCGGTGGGGACAATCTCTGGAAACACCATATATTTT
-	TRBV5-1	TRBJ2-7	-	CASSTGTSLYEQYF	TGCGCCAGCTCCACCGGGACATCGCTCTACGAGCAGTACTTC
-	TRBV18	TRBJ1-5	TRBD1	CASSLDRVNQPQHF	TGTGCCAGCTCTCTGGACAGGGTCAATCAGCCCCAGCATTTT
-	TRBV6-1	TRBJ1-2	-	CASSEVAGESGYTF	TGTGCCAGCAGTGAAGTGGCAGGGGAAAGTGGCTACACCTTC
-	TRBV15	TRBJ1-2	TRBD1	CATSRGVGGEVGYTF	TGTGCCACCAGCAGAGGGGTAGGGGGCGAGGTGGGCTACACCTTC
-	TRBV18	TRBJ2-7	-	CASSPGQGNYEQYF	TGTGCCAGCTCACCAGGGCAGGGTAATTACGAGCAGTACTTC
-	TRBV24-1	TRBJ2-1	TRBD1	CATSAGQGLNEQFF	TGTGCCACCAGTGCAGGACAGGGGCTTAATGAGCAGTTCTTC
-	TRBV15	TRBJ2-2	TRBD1	CATSVQGWDTGELFF	TGTGCCACCAGCGTACAGGGGTGGGACACCGGGGAGCTGTTTTTT
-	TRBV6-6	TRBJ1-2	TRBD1	CASSYLTGPYGYTF	TGTGCCAGCAGTTACTTGACAGGGCCCTATGGCTACACCTTC
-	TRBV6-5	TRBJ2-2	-	CASRFDRDTGELFF	TGTGCCAGCAGATTTGATCGGGACACCGGGGAGCTGTTTTTT
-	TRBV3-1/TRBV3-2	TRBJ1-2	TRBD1	CASSHAIVRKRDSTNYGYTF	TGTGCCAGCAGCCATGCTATTGTGCGGAAACGGGACAGTACTAACTATGGCTACACCTTC
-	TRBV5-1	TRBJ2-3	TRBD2	CASYRNSGGVPDTQYF	TGCGCCAGCTACCGTAATAGCGGGGGGGTCCCAGATACGCAGTATTTT
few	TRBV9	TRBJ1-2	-	CASSARQAANYGYTF	TGTGCCAGCAGCGCCAGACAGGCTGCTAACTATGGCTACACCTTC
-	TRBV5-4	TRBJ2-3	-	CASSFGAYYPTQYF	TGTGCCAGCAGCTTTGGGGCGTACTACCCTACGCAGTATTTT
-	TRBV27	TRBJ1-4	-	CASSYGEKLFF	TGTGCCAGCAGCTACGGTGAAAAACTGTTTTTT
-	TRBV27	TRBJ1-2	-	CATRRGARNGYTF	TGTGCCACCCGACGGGGGGCCAGGAATGGCTACACCTTC
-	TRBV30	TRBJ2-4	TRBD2	CAWSVKRGVNIQYF	TGTGCCTGGAGTGTTAAGCGGGGGGTTAACATTCAGTACTTC
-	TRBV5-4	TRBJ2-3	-	CASSWGGATDTQYF	TGTGCCAGCAGCTGGGGGGGGGCCACAGATACGCAGTATTTT
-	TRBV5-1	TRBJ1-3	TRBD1	CASSFGQQGFAGNTIYF	TGCGCCAGCAGCTTCGGACAACAGGGGTTCGCTGGAAACACCATATATTTT
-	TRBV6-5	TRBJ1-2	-	CASRPSHLDYGYTF	TGTGCCAGCAGACCCTCCCATCTAGACTATGGCTACACCTTC
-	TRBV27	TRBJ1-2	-	CASSPGHLFGYTF	TGTGCCAGCAGCCCGGGACACCTCTTTGGCTACACCTTC
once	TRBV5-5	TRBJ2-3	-	CASSGGTFQGTDTQYF	TGTGCCAGCAGCGGTGGGACTTTTCAGGGCACAGATACGCAGTATTTT
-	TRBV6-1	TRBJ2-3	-	CASSDANSDTQYF	TGTGCCAGCAGTGACGCCAACTCGGATACGCAGTATTTT
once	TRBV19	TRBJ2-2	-	CASSISPSGTGELFF	TGTGCCAGTAGTATATCCCCCAGCGGCACCGGGGAGCTGTTTTTT
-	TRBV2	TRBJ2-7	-	CASSYSEQYF	TGTGCCAGCAGCTATAGCGAGCAGTACTTC
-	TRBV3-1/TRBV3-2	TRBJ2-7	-	CASSQVRVPSVHSYEQYF	TGTGCCAGCAGCCAAGTTCGGGTGCCTAGCGTTCATTCCTACGAGCAGTACTTC
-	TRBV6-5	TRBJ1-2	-	CASSYLQPSTYGYTF	TGTGCCAGCAGTTATTTACAGCCTTCCACCTATGGCTACACCTTC
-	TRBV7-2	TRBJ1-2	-	CASSPQGQNYGYTF	TGTGCCAGCAGCCCGCAAGGACAGAACTATGGCTACACCTTC
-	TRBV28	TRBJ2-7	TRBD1	CASNLQGISYEQYF	TGTGCCAGCAACTTACAGGGGATTTCCTACGAGCAGTACTTC
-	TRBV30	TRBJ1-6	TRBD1	CAWKSRTGTNSPLHF	TGTGCCTGGAAGTCCCGGACAGGGACGAATTCACCCCTCCACTTT